This T cell receptor (beta chain) stems from a study of beta chain features in type 1 diabetes. This CDR3 is built from 17 residues. Germline loops: CDR1 LGHNA, CDR2 YSLEER. Trimming took 1 base from V and 1 from J, leaving 13 bases between them. The table lists this clone with a few counts. Its antigen is undetermined. Study results and limitations: TCRB CDR3s from Type 1 diabetes patients were moderately but significantly shorter in all four CD4+ subsets.

The entirety of the isolated RNA underwent reverse transcription, so expressed TCRB transcripts were sequenced. The method was immunoSEQ multiplex PCR; TCRdb's version includes in-frame clones alone and lacks a portion of them. The data hold approximately 600,000 clones, with around 12% observed a single time. The chain uses TRBV4-3 and TRBJ2-2; D might be TRBD1 (5 bases). The source of this sequence is a man in his thirties or forties with type 1 diabetes. Input material: naive CD4+ T cells from blood. The CDR3 protein is CASSQGLNTGNTGELFF. The CDR3, as DNA: TGCGCCAGCAGCCAAGGCCTTAATACAGGGAACACCGGGGAGCTGTTTTTT.